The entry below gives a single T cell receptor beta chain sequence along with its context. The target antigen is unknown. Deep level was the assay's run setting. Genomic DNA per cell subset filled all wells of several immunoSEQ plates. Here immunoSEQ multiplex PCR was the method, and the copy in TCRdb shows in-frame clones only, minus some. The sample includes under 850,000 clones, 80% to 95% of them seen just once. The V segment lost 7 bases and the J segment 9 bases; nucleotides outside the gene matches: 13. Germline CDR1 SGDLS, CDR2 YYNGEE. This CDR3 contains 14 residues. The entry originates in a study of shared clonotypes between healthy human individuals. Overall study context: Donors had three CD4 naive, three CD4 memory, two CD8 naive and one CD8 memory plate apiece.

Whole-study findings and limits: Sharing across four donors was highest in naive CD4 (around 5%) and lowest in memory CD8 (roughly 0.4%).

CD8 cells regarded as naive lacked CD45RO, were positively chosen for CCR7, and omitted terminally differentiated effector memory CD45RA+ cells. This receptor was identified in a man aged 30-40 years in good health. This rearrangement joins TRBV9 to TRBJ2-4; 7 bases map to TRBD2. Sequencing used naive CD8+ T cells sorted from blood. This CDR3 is CASSPGGPSGIQYF. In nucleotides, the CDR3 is TGTGCCAGCTCTCCGGGAGGACCTAGTGGCATTCAGTACTTC.